This TCR beta chain emerged from a study of shared clonotypes between healthy human individuals. Turning to the study itself: The plates for each donor numbered three CD4 naive, three CD4 memory, two CD8 naive and one CD8 memory. Study-wide results and caveats: Genetic and exposure-history diversity was limited by the small donor number.

V shed 7 bases and J shed 0 bases, with 10 bases lying between them. Germline V gene data show CDR1 as SQVTM and CDR2 as ANQGSEA. This CDR3 is 13 amino acids long. Splitting of each subset's genomic DNA was done evenly across several immunoSEQ plates. The method was immunoSEQ multiplex PCR; TCRdb's version includes in-frame clones alone and lacks a portion of them. The sample includes roughly 2 million clones, approximately 95% of them seen just once. A word on this clone: The antigen remains unidentified.

In the naive CD8 group, cells lacked CD45RO and were positively selected for CCR7, so terminally differentiated effector memory CD45RA+ cells were left out. This sequence joins TRBV29-1 and TRBJ1-3, with D unresolved. The TCR comes from a man between 18 and 35 years old in good health. Sequences were obtained from naive CD8+ T cells sorted from blood. The chain's CDR3 is CSAWVYSGNTIYF. The CDR3 coding sequence is TGCAGCGCCTGGGTCTACTCTGGAAACACCATATATTTT.